The clone carrying this TCR beta chain was counted a single time. Its antigen is as yet unknown. Samples were taken at baseline and on day 1 of cycles 4 and 7. The sample comes from a study of OX40 agonist ivuxolimab in advanced cancers. Study-level information: Patients were 82.7% male with ages roughly 20 to 80, mean 60. Partial responses were seen in three patients, one with hepatocellular carcinoma and two with cutaneous melanoma.

TCRdb's copy holds only in-frame clones and misses some; the assay was immunoSEQ multiplex PCR. The profile shows about 50,000 clones, about 92% of them singletons. Germline V lookup: CDR1 MNHEY, CDR2 SVGAGI. V was pared by 2 bases and J by 5 bases, with 9 bases between. CDR3 length: 14 residues. General observations from the study: On average, CD8+ T cells had more expanded clones than CD4+.

The TCR comes from an adult with an advanced solid tumor such as melanoma, head and neck, liver or kidney cancer. This specimen was CD4+ or CD8+ T cells sorted from blood, taken in a trial of the OX40 agonist ivuxolimab. The chain links TRBV6-5 to TRBJ2-2; D is possibly TRBD2 (5 bases). The CDR3 sequence is CASSYGGETGELFF. CDR3 DNA: TGTGCCAGCAGTTACGGTGGGGAGACCGGGGAGCTGTTTTTT.